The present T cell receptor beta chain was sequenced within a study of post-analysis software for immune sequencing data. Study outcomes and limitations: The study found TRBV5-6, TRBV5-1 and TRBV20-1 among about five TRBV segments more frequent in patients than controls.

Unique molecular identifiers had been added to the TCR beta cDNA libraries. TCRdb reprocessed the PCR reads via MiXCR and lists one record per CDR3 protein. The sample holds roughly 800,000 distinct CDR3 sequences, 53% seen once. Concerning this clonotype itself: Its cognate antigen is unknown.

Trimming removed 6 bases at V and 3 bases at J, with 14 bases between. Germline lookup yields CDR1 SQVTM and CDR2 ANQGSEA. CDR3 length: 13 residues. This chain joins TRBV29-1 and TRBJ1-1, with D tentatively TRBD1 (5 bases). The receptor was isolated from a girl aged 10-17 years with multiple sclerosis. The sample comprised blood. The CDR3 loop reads CSVAPGGDTEAFF. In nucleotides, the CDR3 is TGCAGCGTCGCGCCTGGGGGGGACACTGAAGCTTTCTTT.